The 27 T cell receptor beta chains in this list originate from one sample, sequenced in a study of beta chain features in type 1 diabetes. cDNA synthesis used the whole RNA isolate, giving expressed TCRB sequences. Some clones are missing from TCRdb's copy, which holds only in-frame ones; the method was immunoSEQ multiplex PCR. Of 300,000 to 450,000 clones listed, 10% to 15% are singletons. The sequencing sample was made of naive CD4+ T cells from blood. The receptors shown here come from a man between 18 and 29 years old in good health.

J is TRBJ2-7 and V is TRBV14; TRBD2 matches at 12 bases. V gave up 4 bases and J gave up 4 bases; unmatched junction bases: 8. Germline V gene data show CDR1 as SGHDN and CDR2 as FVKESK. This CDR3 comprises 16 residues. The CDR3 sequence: CASSLLGGLAGYEQYF. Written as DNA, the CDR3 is TGTGCCAGCAGCCTACTCGGAGGACTAGCGGGATACGAGCAGTACTTC.

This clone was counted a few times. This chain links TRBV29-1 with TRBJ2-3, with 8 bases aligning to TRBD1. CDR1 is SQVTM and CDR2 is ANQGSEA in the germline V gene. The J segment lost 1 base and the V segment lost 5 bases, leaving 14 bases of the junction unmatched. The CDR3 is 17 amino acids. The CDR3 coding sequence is TGCAGCGTTCTGGGGGCCCTAAACAGGGGGGGCACAGATACGCAGTATTTT. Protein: CSVLGALNRGGTDTQYF.

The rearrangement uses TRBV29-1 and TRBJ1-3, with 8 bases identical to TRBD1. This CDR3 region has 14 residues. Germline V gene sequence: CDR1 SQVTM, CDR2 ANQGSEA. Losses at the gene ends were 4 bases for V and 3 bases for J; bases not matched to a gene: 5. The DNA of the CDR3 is TGCAGCGTTGCCCCCAGGGGGCTTGGAAACACCATATATTTT. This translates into CSVAPRGLGNTIYF.

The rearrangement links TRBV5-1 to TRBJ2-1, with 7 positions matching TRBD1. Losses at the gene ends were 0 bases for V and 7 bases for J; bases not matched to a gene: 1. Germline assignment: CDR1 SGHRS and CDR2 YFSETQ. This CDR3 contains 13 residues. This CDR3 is CASSLATGNEQFF. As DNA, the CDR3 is TGCGCCAGCAGCTTGGCGACAGGGAATGAGCAGTTCTTC.

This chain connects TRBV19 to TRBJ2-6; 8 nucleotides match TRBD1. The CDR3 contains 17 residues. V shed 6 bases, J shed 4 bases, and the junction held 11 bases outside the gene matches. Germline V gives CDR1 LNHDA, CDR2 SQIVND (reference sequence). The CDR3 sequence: CASSPGQASVGANVLTF. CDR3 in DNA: TGTGCCAGTAGCCCGGGACAGGCGTCGGTAGGGGCCAACGTCCTGACTTTC.

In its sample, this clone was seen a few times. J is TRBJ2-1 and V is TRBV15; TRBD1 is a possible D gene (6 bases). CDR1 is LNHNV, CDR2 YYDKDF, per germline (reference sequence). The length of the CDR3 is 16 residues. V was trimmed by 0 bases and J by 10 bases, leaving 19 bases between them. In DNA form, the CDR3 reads TGTGCCACCAGCAGAGATCTGGGGGCAGGGTTAGGGGAGCAGTTCTTC. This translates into CATSRDLGAGLGEQFF.

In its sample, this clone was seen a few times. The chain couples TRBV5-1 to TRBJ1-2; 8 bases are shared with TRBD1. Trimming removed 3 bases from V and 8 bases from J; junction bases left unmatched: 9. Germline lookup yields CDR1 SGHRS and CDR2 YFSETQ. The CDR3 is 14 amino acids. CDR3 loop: CASSWTGTNPGYTF. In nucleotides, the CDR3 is TGCGCCAGCAGCTGGACAGGGACTAATCCGGGCTACACCTTC.

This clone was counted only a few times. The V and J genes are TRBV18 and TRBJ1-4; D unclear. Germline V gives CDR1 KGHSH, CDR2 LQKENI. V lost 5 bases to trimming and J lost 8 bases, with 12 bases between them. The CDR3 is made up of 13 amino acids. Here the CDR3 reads CASSGQNEEKLFF. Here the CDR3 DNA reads TGTGCCAGCTCAGGGCAGAATGAGGAAAAACTGTTTTTT.

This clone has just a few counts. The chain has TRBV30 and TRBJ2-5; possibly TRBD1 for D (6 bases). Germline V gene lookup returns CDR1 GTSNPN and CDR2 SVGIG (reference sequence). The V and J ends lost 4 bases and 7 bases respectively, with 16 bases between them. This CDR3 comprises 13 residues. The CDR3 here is CAWTSDRMGTQYF. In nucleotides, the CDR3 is TGTGCCTGGACCTCCGACAGGATGGGGACCCAGTACTTC.

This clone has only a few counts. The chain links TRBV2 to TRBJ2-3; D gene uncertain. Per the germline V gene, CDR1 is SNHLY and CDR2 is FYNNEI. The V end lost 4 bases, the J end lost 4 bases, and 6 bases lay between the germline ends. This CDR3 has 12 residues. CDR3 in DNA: TGTGCCAGCAGTGGGAGCGCAGATACGCAGTATTTT. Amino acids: CASSGSADTQYF.

The CDR3 DNA is TGTGCCAGCAGTTTCGCTGGGACTAGCGTAAGAGAGACCCAGTACTTC. Its protein is CASSFAGTSVRETQYF. This chain joins TRBV27 and TRBJ2-5; 10 nucleotides agree with TRBD2. This CDR3 comprises 16 residues. The V gene end was trimmed by 3 bases and the J gene end by 4 bases; junction bases not matched to a gene: 8. CDR1 MNHEY and CDR2 SMNVEV come from the germline V gene (reference sequence).

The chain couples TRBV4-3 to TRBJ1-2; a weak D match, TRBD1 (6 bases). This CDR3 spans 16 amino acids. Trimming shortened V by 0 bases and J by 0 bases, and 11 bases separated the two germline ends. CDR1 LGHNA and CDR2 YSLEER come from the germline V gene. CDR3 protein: CASSQDGQLANYGYTF. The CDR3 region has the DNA TGCGCCAGCAGCCAAGATGGACAGTTAGCTAACTATGGCTACACCTTC.

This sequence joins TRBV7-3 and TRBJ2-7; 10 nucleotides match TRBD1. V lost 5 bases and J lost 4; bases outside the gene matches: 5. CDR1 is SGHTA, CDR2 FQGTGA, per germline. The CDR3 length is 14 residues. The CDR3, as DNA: TGTGCCAGCAGCGTGACAGGGGGCGGATACGAGCAGTACTTC. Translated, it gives CASSVTGGGYEQYF.

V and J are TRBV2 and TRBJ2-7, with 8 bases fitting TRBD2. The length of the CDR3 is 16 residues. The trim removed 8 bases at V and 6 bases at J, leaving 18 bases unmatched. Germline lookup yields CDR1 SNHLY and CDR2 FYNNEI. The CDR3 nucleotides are TGTGCCAGCCTCCCGGGCGGTAGCGGGACGAAGCGCGAGCAGTACTTC. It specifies CASLPGGSGTKREQYF.

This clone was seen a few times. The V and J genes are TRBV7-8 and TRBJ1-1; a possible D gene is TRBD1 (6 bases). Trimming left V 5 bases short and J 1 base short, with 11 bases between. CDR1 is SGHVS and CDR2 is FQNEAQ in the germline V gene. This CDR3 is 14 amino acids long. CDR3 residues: CASSKRTENTEAFF. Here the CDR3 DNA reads TGTGCCAGCAGCAAACGGACAGAGAACACTGAAGCTTTCTTT.

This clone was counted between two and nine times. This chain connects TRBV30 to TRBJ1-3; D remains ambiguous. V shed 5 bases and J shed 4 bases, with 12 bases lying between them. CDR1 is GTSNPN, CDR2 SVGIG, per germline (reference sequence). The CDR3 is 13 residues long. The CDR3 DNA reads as TGTGCCTGGGGCCCAGCGGGAGGAAACACCATATATTTT. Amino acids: CAWGPAGGNTIYF.

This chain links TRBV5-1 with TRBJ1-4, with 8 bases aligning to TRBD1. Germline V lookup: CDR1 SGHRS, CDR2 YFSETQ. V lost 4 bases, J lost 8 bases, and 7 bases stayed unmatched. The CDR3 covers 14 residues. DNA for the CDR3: TGCGCCAGCAGCCCGGGGACAGGTTTGGAAAAACTGTTTTTT. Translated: CASSPGTGLEKLFF.

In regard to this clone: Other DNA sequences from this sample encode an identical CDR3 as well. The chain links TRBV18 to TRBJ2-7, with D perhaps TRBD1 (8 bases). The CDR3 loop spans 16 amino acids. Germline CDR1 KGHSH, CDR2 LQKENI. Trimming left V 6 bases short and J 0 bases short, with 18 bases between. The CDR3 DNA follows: TGTGCCAGCTCCCCAAGGACAGGGACTATCTCCTACGAGCAGTACTTC. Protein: CASSPRTGTISYEQYF. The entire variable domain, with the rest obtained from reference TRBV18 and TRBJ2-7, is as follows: NAGVMQNPRHLVRRRGQEARLRCSPMKGHSHVYWYRQLPEEGLKFMVYLQKENIIDESGMPKERFSAEFPKEGPSILRIQQVVRGDSAAYFCASSPRTGTISYEQYFGPGTRLTVT.

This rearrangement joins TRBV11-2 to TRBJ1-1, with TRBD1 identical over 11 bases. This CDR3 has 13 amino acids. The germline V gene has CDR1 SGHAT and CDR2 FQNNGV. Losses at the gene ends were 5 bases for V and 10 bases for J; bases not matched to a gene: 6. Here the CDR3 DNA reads TGTGCCAGCAGCCCGGACAGGGGGCTAGGAGCTTTCTTT. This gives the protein CASSPDRGLGAFF.

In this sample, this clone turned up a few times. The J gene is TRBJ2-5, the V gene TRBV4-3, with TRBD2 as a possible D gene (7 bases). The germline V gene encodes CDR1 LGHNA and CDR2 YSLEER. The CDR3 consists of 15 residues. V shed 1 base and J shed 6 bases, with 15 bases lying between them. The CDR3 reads CASSQVFAGAKTQYF. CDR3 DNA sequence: TGCGCCAGCAGCCAAGTATTTGCGGGGGCCAAGACCCAGTACTTC.

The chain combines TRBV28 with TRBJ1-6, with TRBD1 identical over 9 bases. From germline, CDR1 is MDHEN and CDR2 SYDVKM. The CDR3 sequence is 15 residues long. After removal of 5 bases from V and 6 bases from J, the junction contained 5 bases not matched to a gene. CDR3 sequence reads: CASSIGTGRNSPLHF. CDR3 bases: TGTGCCAGCAGTATAGGGACAGGGCGTAATTCACCCCTCCACTTT.

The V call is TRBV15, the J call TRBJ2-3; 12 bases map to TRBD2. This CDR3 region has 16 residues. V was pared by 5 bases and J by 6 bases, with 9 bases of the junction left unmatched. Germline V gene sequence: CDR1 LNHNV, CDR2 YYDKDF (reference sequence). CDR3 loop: CATSGILAGGPDTQYF. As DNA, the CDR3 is TGTGCCACCAGCGGTATCCTAGCGGGAGGGCCGGATACGCAGTATTTT.

CDR3 residues: CASSDRGSGTGGYEQYF. The CDR3 DNA follows: TGTGCCAGCAGCGACAGGGGGTCCGGGACAGGAGGCTACGAGCAGTACTTC. This rearrangement joins TRBV5-4 to TRBJ2-7, with 9 bases lining up with TRBD1. Per germline, CDR1 SGHNT and CDR2 YYREEE (reference sequence). The CDR3 totals 17 residues. The V segment lost 4 bases and the J segment 3 bases; nucleotides outside the gene matches: 14.

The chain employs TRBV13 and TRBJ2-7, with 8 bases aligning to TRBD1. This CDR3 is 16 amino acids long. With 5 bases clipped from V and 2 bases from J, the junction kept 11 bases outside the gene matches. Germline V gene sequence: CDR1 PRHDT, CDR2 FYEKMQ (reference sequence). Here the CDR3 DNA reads TGTGCCAGCAGCCCGGGGACAGGCCTTCCCCCCTACGAGCAGTACTTC. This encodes CASSPGTGLPPYEQYF.

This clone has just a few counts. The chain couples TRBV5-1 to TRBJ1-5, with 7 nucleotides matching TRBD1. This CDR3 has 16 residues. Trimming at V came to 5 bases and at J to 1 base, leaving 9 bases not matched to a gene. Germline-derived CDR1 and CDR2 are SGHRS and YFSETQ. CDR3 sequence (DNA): TGCGCCAGCAGAATCGGGACAGAAGTAAGCAATCAGCCCCAGCATTTT. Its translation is CASRIGTEVSNQPQHF.

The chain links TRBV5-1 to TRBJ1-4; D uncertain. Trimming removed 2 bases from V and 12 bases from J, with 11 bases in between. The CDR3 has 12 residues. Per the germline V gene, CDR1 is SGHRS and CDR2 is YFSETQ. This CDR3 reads CASSFISGQLFF. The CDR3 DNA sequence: TGCGCCAGCAGCTTCATATCAGGTCAACTGTTTTTT.

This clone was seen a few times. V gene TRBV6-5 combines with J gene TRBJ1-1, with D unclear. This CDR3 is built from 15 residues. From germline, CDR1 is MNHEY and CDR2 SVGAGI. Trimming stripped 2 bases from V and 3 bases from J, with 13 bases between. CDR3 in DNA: TGTGCCAGCAGTTACGATCCCAGGCCTTACACTGAAGCTTTCTTT. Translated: CASSYDPRPYTEAFF.